This TCR beta chain was found in a study of tumor-infiltrating lymphocytes in primary liver carcinoma. Germline assignment: CDR1 ENHRY and CDR2 SYGVKD. This CDR3 is built from 13 residues. Trimming removed 5 bases from V and 3 bases from J, with 7 bases in between. General observations from the study: Blood's top-250-clone fraction was significantly lower than that of tumors (p = 0.039).

This clonotype was observed many times. Its antigen is undetermined. Joint extraction of RNA and DNA used 20-30 mg of bulk tissue that was unsorted. Five separate regions of each tumor underwent sampling. With around 500 ng total RNA as template and a constant-region primer, TCR beta cDNA was made. It was through three nested multiplex PCR rounds of slightly modified ARM-PCR that TCR beta libraries arose. Both of the initial two PCR rounds ran for 10 cycles and employed TRBV1-TRBV30 forward primers alongside a C-beta reverse primer. In TCRdb, the multiplex PCR reads were re-called with MiXCR into one record per CDR3 protein. This sample has about 120,000 distinct CDR3 sequences; less than 80% occur once, and the top ten carry roughly 9%.

Material for sequencing was liver tumor tissue from sampling region 1. Subset in this sample: tumor region T1, superior pole. The sequence was obtained from an older woman with primary liver carcinoma and hepatitis B virus infection. This sequence joins TRBV10-3 and TRBJ1-4; D ambiguous. CDR3 residues: CAISRAANEKLFF. The CDR3 nucleotides are TGTGCCATCAGTAGAGCTGCTAATGAAAAACTGTTTTTT.